Described below is a single T cell receptor (beta chain) sequence and its context. Its antigen remains unidentified. This sample was taken from a study of cytomegalovirus exposure and HLA in healthy donors. Overall study results and limits: The study assumed roughly uniform donor sequencing depth for presence/absence analyses. A later examination showed that TCR association rates differed by HLA locus, with DRB1 most and HLA-C fewest. Associated with cytomegalovirus, according to the listing, were around 170 TCR beta chains. A later analysis linked a missense variant in DCLRE1C to the trimming of TCR beta V and J genes.

13 Jbeta primers and 60 Vbeta primers were used for the PCR. Data came from immunoSEQ multiplex PCR; TCRdb stores just in-frame clones and leaves some out. The table includes about 150,000 clones, 73% detected once. This TCR was sampled from a woman aged 18-29 years in good health and CMV-seropositive. Sequences were obtained from PBMCs.

CDR3 residues: CASTQPSGGVEKLFF. The CDR3 region has the DNA TGTGCCAGCACCCAACCCTCGGGGGGCGTTGAAAAACTGTTTTTT. The chain links TRBV6-1 to TRBJ1-4, with D maybe TRBD1 (6 bases). The length of the CDR3 is 15 residues. V was cut by 7 bases and J by 7 bases, with 19 bases left in between. In germline, CDR1 is MNHNS, CDR2 SASEGT.